These 3 T cell receptor beta chains share one sample of origin, sequenced in a study of blood T cells in healthy people across ages. Then a second PCR, running roughly 7 to 11 cycles, was carried out with a sample-barcoded 5' primer and a J-beta primer mix. TCRdb processed the 5' RACE reads anew with MiXCR; each CDR3 protein has one entry. This table holds some 1.7 million distinct CDR3 sequences, 28% found once. Material for sequencing was blood. The receptors here all came from a woman aged 25 to 39 in good health.

This CDR3 reads CAITRGDNPYEQYF. Here the CDR3 DNA reads TGTGCCATCACAAGGGGGGACAACCCCTACGAGCAGTACTTC. The V and J genes are TRBV10-3 and TRBJ2-7; D may match TRBD1 or TRBD2 (6 bases each). Germline values: CDR1 ENHRY, CDR2 SYGVKD. The CDR3 loop spans 14 amino acids. V was shortened by 7 bases and J by 2 bases, with 15 bases between the two germline ends.

About this clonotype: Germline is not matched at one junction end, which may reflect a read error. The V and J genes are TRBV20-1 and TRBJ1-5; D unresolved. The CDR3 covers 13 residues. Germline V gives CDR1 DFQATT, CDR2 SNEGSKA (reference sequence). The CDR3 DNA is TGCAGTGCAAGGGTCGATAGCAATCAGCCCCGGCATTTT. Translating gives CSARVDSNQPRHF.

In DNA form, the CDR3 reads TGTGCCACCAGCAGAGCTAGCGGGAGTTTCACAGATACGCAGTATTTT. Protein: CATSRASGSFTDTQYF. The chain has TRBV15 and TRBJ2-3, with TRBD2 matching over 10 bases. This CDR3 comprises 16 residues. The V gene's germline CDR1 is LNHNV and CDR2 YYDKDF (reference sequence). With V trimmed by 1 base and J by 2 bases, 3 bases remained unmatched.